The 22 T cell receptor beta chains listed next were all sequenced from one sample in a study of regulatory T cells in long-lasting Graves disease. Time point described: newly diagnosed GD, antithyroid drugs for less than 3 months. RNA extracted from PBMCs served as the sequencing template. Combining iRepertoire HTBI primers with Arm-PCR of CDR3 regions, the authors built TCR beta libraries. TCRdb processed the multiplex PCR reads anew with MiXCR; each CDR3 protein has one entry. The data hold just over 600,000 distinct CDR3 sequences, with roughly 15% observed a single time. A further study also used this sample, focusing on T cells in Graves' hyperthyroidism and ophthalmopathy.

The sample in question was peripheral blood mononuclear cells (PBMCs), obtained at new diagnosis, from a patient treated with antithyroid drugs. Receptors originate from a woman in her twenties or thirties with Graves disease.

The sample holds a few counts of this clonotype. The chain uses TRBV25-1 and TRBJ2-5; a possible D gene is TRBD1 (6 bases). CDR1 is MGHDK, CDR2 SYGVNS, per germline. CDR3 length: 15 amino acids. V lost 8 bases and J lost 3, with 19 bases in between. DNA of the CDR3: TGTGCCAGCGCCTACCAAGGAAAGGGGGAAGAGACCCAGTACTTC. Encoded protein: CASAYQGKGEETQYF. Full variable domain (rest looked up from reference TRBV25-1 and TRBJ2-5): EADIYQTPRYLVIGTGKKITLECSQTMGHDKMYWYQQDPGMELHLIHYSYGVNSTEKGDLSSESTVSRIRTEHFPLTLESARPSHTSQYLCASAYQGKGEETQYFGPGTRLLVL.

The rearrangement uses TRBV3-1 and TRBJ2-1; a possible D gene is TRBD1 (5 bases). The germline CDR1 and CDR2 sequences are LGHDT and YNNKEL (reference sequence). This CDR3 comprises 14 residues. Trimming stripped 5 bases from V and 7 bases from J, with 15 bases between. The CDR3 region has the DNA TGTGCCAGCAGCTATGACAGCCCCCGAAATGAGCAGTTCTTC. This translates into CASSYDSPRNEQFF.

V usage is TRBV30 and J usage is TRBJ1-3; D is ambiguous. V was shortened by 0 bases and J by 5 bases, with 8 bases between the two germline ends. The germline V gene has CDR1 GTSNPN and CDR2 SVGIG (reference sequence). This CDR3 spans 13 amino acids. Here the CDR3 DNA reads TGTGCCTGGAGTGTGCCCGGTCGAAACACCATATATTTT. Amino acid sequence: CAWSVPGRNTIYF.

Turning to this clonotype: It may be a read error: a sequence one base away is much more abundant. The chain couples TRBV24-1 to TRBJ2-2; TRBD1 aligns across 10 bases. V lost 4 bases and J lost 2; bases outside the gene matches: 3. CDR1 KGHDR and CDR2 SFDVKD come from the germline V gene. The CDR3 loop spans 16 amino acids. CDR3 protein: CATSERQGANTGELFF. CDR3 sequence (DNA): TGTGCCACCAGTGAACGACAGGGGGCTAACACCGGGGAGCTGTTTTTT.

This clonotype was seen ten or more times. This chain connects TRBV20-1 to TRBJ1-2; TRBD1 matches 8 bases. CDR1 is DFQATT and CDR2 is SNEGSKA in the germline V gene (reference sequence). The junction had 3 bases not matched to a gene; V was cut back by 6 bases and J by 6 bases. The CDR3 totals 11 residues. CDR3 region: CSARTGNGYTF. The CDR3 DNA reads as TGCAGTGCCCGGACAGGGAATGGCTACACCTTC.

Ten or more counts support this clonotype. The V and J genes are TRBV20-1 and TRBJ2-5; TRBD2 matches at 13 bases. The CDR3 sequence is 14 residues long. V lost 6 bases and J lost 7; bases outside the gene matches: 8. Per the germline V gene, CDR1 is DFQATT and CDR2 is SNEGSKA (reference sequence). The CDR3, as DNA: TGCAGTGCGGAGGGACTAGCGGGATTTGGGACCCAGTACTTC. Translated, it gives CSAEGLAGFGTQYF.

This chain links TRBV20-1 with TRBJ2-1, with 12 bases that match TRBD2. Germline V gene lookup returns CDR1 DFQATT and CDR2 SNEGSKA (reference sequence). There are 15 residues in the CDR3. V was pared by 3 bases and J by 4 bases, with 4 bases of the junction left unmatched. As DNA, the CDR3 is TGCAGTGCTAGGAGGACTAGCGGGAAATACAATGAGCAGTTCTTC. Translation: CSARRTSGKYNEQFF.

The CDR3 here is CSASGTSYYYEQYF. CDR3 DNA sequence: TGCAGTGCTAGCGGGACTTCCTACTACTACGAGCAGTACTTC. The rearrangement joins TRBV20-1 to TRBJ2-7; weak D call: TRBD2 (6 bases). The V gene's germline CDR1 is DFQATT and CDR2 SNEGSKA (reference sequence). The CDR3 is 14 amino acids. V was clipped by 3 bases and J by 3 bases, with 15 bases between them.

The CDR3 nucleotides read TGCGCCAGCAGCAAAGCCGGGACAACAAGCTACACCTTC. Its translation: CASSKAGTTSYTF. The chain joins TRBV4-1 to TRBJ1-2; weak D call: TRBD1 (6 bases). V gave up 5 bases and J gave up 9 bases, with 16 bases separating them. The CDR3 consists of 13 residues. Germline lookup yields CDR1 MGHRA and CDR2 YSYEKL.

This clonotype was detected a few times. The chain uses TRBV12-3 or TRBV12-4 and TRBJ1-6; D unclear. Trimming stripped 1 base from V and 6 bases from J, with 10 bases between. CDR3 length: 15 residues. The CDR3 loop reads CASSLVMDPNSPLHF. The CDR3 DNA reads TGTGCCAGCAGTTTAGTTATGGATCCTAATTCACCCCTCCACTTT.

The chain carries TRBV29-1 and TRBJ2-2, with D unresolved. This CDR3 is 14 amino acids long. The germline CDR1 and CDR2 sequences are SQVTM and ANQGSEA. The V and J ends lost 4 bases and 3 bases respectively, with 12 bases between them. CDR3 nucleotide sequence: TGCAGCGTTGTATCAGGAGTGGACACCGGGGAGCTGTTTTTT. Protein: CSVVSGVDTGELFF.

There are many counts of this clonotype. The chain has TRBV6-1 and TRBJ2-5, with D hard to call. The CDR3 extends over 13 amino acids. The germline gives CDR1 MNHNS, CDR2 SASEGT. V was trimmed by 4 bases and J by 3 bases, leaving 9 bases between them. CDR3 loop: CASSARPEETQYF. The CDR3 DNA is TGTGCCAGCAGTGCCCGACCAGAAGAGACCCAGTACTTC.

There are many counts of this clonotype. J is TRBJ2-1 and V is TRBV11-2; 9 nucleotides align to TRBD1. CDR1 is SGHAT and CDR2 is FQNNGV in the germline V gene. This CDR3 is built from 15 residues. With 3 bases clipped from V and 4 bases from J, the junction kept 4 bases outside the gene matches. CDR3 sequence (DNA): TGTGCCAGCAGCTTGACCGGGACAGGGTACAATGAGCAGTTCTTC. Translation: CASSLTGTGYNEQFF.

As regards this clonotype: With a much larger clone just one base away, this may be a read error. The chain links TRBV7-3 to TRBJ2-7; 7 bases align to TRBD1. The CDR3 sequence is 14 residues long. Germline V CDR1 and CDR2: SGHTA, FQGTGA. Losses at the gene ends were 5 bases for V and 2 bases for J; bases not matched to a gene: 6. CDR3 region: CASSQNRGTYEQYF. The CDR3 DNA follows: TGTGCCAGCAGCCAGAACAGGGGAACCTACGAGCAGTACTTC.

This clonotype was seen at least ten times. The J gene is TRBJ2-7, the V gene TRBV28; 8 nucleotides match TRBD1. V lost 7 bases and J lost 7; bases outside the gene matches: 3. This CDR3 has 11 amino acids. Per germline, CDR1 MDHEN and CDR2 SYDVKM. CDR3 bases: TGTGCCAGCATCAGGGGGCTAGAGCAGTACTTC. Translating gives CASIRGLEQYF.

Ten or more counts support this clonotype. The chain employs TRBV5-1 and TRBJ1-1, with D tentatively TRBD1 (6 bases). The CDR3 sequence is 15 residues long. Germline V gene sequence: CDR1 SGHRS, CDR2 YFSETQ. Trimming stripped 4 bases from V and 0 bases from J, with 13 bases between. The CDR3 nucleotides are TGCGCCAGCAGCGGAGACAGGACGTTGAACACTGAAGCTTTCTTT. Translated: CASSGDRTLNTEAFF.

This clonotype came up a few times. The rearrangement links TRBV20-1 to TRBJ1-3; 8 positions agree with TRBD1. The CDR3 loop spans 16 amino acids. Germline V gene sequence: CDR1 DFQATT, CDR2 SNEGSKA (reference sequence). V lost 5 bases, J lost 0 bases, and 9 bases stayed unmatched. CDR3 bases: TGCAGTGCTGGAAAGGGACAGGCATACTCTGGAAACACCATATATTTT. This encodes CSAGKGQAYSGNTIYF.

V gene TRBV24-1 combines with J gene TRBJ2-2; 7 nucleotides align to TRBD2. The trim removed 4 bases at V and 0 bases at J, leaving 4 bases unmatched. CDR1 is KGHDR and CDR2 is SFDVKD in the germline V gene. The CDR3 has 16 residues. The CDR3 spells CATSDLAESNTGELFF. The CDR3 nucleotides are TGTGCCACCAGTGACCTAGCGGAGTCGAACACCGGGGAGCTGTTTTTT.

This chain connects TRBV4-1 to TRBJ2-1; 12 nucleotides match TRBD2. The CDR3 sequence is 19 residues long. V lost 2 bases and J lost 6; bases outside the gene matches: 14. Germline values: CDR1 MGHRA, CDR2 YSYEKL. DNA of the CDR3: TGCGCCAGCAGCCAACCGGGACTAGCGGGCCCCCCGGGGGGCAATGAGCAGTTCTTC. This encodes CASSQPGLAGPPGGNEQFF.

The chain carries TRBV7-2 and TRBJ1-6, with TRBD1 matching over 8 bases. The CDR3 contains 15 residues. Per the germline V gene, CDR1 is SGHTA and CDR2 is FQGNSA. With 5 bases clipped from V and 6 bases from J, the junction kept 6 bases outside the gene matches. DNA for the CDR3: TGTGCCAGCAGCCCTCGGACAGGGTTTAATTCACCCCTCCACTTT. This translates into CASSPRTGFNSPLHF. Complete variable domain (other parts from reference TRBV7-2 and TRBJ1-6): GAGVSQSPSNKVTEKGKDVELRCDPISGHTALYWYRQSLGQGLEFLIYFQGNSAPDKSGLPSDRFSAERTGGSVSTLTIQRTQQEDSAVYLCASSPRTGFNSPLHFGNGTRLTVT.

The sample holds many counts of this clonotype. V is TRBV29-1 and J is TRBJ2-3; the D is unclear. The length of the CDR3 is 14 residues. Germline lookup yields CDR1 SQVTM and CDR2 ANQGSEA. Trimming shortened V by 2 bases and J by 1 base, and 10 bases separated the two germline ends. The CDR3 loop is CSVEPPIGTDTQYF. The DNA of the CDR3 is TGCAGCGTTGAACCTCCTATCGGCACAGATACGCAGTATTTT.

In DNA, the CDR3 is TGTGCCAGCAGTTTACGGATAGGACGGTCCTACGAGCAGTACTTC. It yields the protein CASSLRIGRSYEQYF. J is TRBJ2-7 and V is TRBV27, with D unclear. This CDR3 comprises 15 residues. Germline CDR1 MNHEY, CDR2 SMNVEV (reference sequence). Trimming removed 2 bases from V and 1 base from J, with 12 bases in between.